This T cell receptor (beta chain) was sequenced for a study of T-cell reconstitution after alpha-beta-depleted transplantation in children. This clonotype was counted ten times or more. The CDR3 totals 14 residues. Trimming took 4 bases from V and 2 from J, leaving 9 bases between them. The germline gives CDR1 MGHRA, CDR2 YSYEKL. Preparing the TCRbeta library involved the use of unique molecular identifiers. One entry per CDR3 protein, called by TCRdb with MiXCR from the PCR reads. The table records 450,000 to 600,000 distinct CDR3 sequences, around 17% of them present only once. Sample: PBMCs from the stem cell graft donor, taken from the stem cell graft. This TCR was recovered from a human donor who donated a stem cell graft to a child with acute lymphoblastic leukemia. The chain carries TRBV4-1 and TRBJ1-5, with D possibly TRBD1 on 6 matching bases. This CDR3 is CASSPNRGNQPQHF. The CDR3 DNA sequence: TGCGCCAGCAGCCCCAACAGGGGCAATCAGCCCCAGCATTTT.